Detailed here is one TCR beta chain. Its specificity is not known. The V and J ends lost 1 base and 5 bases respectively, with 9 bases between them. The length of the CDR3 is 12 residues. The germline CDR1 and CDR2 sequences are SQVTM and ANQGSEA. The data are from a study of identical twins. Study-wide results and caveats: An excess of low generation probability was shown by twin-shared out-of-frame alpha sequences.

Template switching, a step in the protocol, added a universal primer site, and cDNA carried unique molecular identifiers. TCRdb processed the 5' RACE reads anew with MiXCR; each CDR3 protein has one entry. The sample comprises roughly 540,000 distinct CDR3 sequences, less than 25% of which are singletons, and around 0.9% rests with the top ten. This same sample was also part of a study on T cells expressing NK-cell markers. This second study notes: Several experiments added an anti-gamma-delta TCR antibody to sort only alpha-beta TCR T cells.

The chain has TRBV29-1 and TRBJ2-7; D is ambiguous. This receptor was identified in a woman aged 18-29 years in good health. Sequenced input: CD4+ T cells sorted from blood. The CDR3, as DNA: TGCAGCGTTGAAGGGGGTTTAGACGAGCAGTACTTC. Amino acid sequence: CSVEGGLDEQYF.